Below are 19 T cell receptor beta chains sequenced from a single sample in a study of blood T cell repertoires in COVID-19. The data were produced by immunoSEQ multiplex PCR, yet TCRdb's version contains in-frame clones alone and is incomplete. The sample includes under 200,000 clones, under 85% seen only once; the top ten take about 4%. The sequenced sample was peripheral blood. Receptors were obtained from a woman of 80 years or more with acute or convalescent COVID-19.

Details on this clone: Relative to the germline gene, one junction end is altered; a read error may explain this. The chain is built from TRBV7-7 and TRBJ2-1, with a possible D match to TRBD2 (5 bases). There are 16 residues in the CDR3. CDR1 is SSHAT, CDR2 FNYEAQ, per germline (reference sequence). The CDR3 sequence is CASSLASGGPYNEQFF. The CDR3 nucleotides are TGTGCTAGCAGCTTAGCGTCAGGTGGGCCCTACAATGAGCAGTTCTTC.

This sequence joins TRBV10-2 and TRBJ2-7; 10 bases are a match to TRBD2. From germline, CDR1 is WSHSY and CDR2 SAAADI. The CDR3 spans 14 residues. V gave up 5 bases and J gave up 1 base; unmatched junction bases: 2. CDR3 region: CASSRTSGSYEQYF. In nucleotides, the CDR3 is TGCGCCAGCAGTCGGACTAGCGGTTCCTACGAGCAGTACTTC.

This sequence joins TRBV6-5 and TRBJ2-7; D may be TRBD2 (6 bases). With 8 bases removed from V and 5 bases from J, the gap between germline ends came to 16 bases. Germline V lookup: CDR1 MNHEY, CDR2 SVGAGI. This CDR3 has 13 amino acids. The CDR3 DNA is TGTGCCAGCTCCCGGACGGGAGTCGACGAGCAGTACTTC. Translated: CASSRTGVDEQYF.

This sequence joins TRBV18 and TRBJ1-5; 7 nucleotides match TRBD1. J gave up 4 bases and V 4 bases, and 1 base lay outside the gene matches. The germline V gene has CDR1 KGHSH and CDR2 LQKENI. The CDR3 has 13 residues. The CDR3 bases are TGTGCCAGCTCACGGGACAGTAATCAGCCCCAGCATTTT. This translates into CASSRDSNQPQHF.

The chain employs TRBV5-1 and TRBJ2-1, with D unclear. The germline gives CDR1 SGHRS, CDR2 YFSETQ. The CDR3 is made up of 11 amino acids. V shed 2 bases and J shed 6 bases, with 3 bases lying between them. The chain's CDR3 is CASSFLNEQFF. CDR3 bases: TGCGCCAGCAGCTTCCTCAATGAGCAGTTCTTC.

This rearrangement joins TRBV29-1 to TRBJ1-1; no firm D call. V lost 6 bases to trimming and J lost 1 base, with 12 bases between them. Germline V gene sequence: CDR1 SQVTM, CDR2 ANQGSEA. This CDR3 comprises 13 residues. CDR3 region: CSVAAGWNTEAFF. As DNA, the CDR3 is TGCAGCGTGGCGGCTGGTTGGAACACTGAAGCTTTCTTT.

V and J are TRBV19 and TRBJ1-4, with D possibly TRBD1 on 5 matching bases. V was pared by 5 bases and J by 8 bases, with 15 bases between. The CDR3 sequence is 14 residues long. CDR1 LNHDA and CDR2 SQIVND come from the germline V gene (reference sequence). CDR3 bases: TGTGCCAGTAGTCTCCAGGGCTTTGGGGAAAAACTGTTTTTT. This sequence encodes CASSLQGFGEKLFF.

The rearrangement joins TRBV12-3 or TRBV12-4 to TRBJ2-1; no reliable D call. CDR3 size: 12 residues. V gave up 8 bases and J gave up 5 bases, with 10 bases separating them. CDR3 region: CASPGEDNEQFF. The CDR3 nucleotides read TGTGCCAGCCCTGGTGAGGACAATGAGCAGTTCTTC.

The CDR3, as DNA: TGTGCCAGCAGTCGGAGCGACTATGGCTACACCTTC. This sequence encodes CASSRSDYGYTF. The chain links TRBV12-3 or TRBV12-4 to TRBJ1-2; unclear D gene. Trimming shortened V by 5 bases and J by 3 bases, and 7 bases separated the two germline ends. This CDR3 is built from 12 residues.

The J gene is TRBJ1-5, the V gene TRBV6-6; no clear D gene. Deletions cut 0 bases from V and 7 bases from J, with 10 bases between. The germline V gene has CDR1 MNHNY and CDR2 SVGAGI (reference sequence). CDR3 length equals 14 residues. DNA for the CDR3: TGTGCCAGCAGTTACTCAACTACACGACAGCCCCAGCATTTT. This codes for CASSYSTTRQPQHF.

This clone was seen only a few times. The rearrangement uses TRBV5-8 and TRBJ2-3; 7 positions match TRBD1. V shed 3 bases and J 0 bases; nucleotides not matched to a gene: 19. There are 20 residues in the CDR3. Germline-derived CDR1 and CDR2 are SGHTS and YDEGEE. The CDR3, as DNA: TGTGCCAGCAGCTCCTTAGGCGTTGGGACAGCGTATTCTAGCACAGATACGCAGTATTTT. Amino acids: CASSSLGVGTAYSSTDTQYF.

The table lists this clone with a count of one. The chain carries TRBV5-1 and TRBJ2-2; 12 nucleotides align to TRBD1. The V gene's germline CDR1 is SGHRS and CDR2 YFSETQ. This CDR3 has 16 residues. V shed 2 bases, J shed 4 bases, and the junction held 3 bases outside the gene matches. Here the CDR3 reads CASSLRDRGPTGELFF. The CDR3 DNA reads TGCGCCAGCAGCTTACGGGACAGGGGGCCCACCGGGGAGCTGTTTTTT. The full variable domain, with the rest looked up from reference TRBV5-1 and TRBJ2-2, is KAGVTQTPRYLIKTRGQQVTLSCSPISGHRSVSWYQQTPGQGLQFLFEYFSETQRNKGNFPGRFSGRQFSNSRSEMNVSTLELGDSALYLCASSLRDRGPTGELFFGEGSRLTVL.

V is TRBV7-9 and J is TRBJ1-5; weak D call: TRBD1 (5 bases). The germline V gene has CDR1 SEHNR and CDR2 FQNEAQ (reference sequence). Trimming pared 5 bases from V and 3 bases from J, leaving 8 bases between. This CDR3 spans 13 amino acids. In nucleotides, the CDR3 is TGTGCCAGCAGCCGACAGAACAATCAGCCCCAGCATTTT. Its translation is CASSRQNNQPQHF.

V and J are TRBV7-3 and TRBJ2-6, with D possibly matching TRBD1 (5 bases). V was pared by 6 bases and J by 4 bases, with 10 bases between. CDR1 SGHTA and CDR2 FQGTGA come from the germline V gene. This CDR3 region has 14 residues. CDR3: CASSWGNGANVLTF. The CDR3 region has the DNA TGTGCCAGCAGTTGGGGCAACGGGGCCAACGTCCTGACTTTC.

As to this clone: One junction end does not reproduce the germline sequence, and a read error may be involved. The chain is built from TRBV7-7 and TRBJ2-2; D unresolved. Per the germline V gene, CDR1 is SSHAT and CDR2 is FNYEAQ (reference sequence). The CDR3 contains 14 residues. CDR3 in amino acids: CASSPQENTGELFF. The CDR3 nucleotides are TGTGCTAGCAGCCCCCAGGAGAACACCGGGGAGCTGTTTTTT.

CDR3 protein: CASSYDRAYNSPLHF. The CDR3 DNA reads as TGTGCCAGCAGCTATGACAGGGCCTATAATTCACCCCTCCACTTT. This chain connects TRBV7-2 to TRBJ1-6, with TRBD1 matching 7 bases. Germline-derived CDR1 and CDR2 are SGHTA and FQGNSA. This CDR3 contains 15 residues. V gave up 4 bases and J gave up 2 bases; unmatched junction bases: 2.

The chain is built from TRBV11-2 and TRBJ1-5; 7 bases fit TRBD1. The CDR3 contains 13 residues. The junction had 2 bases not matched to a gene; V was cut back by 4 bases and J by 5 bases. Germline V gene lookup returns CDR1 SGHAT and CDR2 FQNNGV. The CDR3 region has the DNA TGTGCCAGCAGCTCCCAGGGGGATCAGCCCCAGCATTTT. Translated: CASSSQGDQPQHF.

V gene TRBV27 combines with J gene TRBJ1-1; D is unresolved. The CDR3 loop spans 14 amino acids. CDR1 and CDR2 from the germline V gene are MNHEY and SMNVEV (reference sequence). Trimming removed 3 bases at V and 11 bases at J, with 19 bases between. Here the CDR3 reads CASSFFSGFWLAFF. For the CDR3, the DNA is TGTGCCAGCAGTTTTTTTAGCGGTTTCTGGTTGGCTTTCTTT.

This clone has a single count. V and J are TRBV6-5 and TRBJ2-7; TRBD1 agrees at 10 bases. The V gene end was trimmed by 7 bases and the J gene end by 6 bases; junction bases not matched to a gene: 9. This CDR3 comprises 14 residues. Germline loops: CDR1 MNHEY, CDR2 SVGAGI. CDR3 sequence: CASKRTGGEGEQYF. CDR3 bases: TGTGCCAGCAAAAGGACAGGGGGAGAGGGCGAGCAGTACTTC.